Sequencing of this T cell receptor beta chain was carried out in a study of cytomegalovirus exposure and HLA in healthy donors listed by TCRdb under 2017. Study-level background: In an earlier analysis of approximately 500 of the donors, under 300 Gb of sequence data and roughly 100 million unique TCR beta sequences from about 180 million T cells were reported. An early release covering roughly 600 HLA-typed donors comprised approximately 290 gigabases of sequencing data and roughly 86 million unique TCR sequences. Of the roughly 410 genotyped donors, roughly 76% were placed in the genetic ancestry cluster associated with self-reported Caucasian donors. The study aimed to test whether signatures of past pathogen exposure could be identified by cataloging public T cell receptors. The T cell repertoires of 666 subjects were profiled by immunosequencing and related to cytomegalovirus serostatus. Besides the first cohort of under 700 subjects, a separate validation cohort made up of 95 to 150 different subjects was used. To predict cytomegalovirus infection status, the study combined high-throughput TCR immunosequencing, statistical association of individual TCRs with disease status, and machine learning. A later analysis re-analyzed previously published TCR beta repertoires from 660 or so donors and added high-resolution HLA genotyping to study TCR occurrence patterns. The later analysis used no new phenotypic data to find candidate immune exposures, relying instead on TCR beta sequences and their occurrence across donors. An earlier analysis of around 540 of the donors applied high-throughput TCR beta sequencing to assess whether each TCR beta V gene segment acted as functional or pseudogenic. Donor age, sex, ethnicity and CMV serostatus were compiled together with the repertoire data. A later genetic analysis used genome-wide SNP genotypes for about 65% of the roughly 670 donors, treating that subset as a discovery cohort. All discovery cohort repertoires had been generated using a single sequencing platform. Both class I and class II loci were covered by HLA typing, at four-digit resolution. The number of donors typed differed by locus, with about 629-630 for A, B, C, DRB1 and DQB1, roughly 520 for DQA1, some 570 for DPA1, and around 460 for DPB1. A few DR-DQ haplotypes were treated as single units for association and clustering because of strong linkage in the cohort. Across around 400 genotyped donors of the cohort, an average of about 220,000 unique TCR beta nucleotide sequences per donor were sequenced, and roughly a sixth of those sequences were non-productive.

The cohort was made up of 666 healthy bone marrow donors. At the time of sampling, all cohort members were nominally healthy, though unrecorded immune exposures were likely present. The donor was CMV seropositive and belonged to the group of 250 to 300 seropositive cohort members. A peripheral blood sample was collected from each donor, and TCR beta sequencing was performed on peripheral blood mononuclear cells. Genomic DNA extraction from the blood cell samples was performed with the Qiagen DNeasy Blood Extraction Kit. The protocol used for the library was the immunoSEQ multiplex PCR assay. The multiplex PCR relied on a mix of 60 forward primers for TCR Vbeta segments and 13 reverse primers for TCR Jbeta segments. Amplification of the CDR3 region of rearranged TCR beta genes was performed with a multiplex PCR assay on genomic DNA. On the Illumina HiSeq System, the amplified TCR beta libraries were sequenced as 87-base-pair reads. Concerning the study's data processing: A later analysis tallied 75 million to 95 million unique TCR beta chains across the 700 or so repertoires, and about 12 million of those chains were shared by two or more donors. A nearest-neighbor algorithm error-corrected the raw reads and collapsed the reads into unique sequences, merging closely related sequences to remove PCR and sequencing errors. To assign V, D and J gene segments, CDR3 sequences were aligned to IMGT reference sequences. For a sequence to be retained, at least a six-nucleotide match to both a V gene segment and a J gene segment was required. Rearrangements were called productive when the CDR3 lacked stop codons and stayed in frame with V and J; all others were non-productive. Following IMGT convention, CDR3 was defined as the stretch from the second conserved V-encoded cysteine to the conserved J-encoded phenylalanine. The earlier analysis of some 540 of the donors excluded any sequence lacking an unambiguous match to a single V gene segment. An earlier analysis of under 750 of the donors called V segments functional above 56.7% productive rearrangements and segregating when the between-donor standard deviation exceeded 5%. To diagnose cytomegalovirus status from the catalog of TCR beta chain sequences, a statistical classification framework was built. A later analysis assigned V and J genes by comparing TCR nucleotide sequences with IMGT/GENE-DB human TR gene sequences. A later analysis assigned CDR3 sequences and most-parsimonious VDJ recombination scenarios with the TCRdist pipeline. In a later analysis, each TCR beta chain was defined by its CDR3 amino acid sequence together with its V-gene family, and reads without a unique V-gene family were excluded. In a later analysis, around 650 highly shared, low-generation-probability nucleotide sequences were removed to address suspected cross-contamination and a sequencing artifact. For each public chain, a later analysis derived a clonal expansion index from normalized ranks of inferred template counts within each repertoire. In a later analysis, generation probabilities were computed with a VDJ recombination model fitted to out-of-frame rearrangements, and the resulting probabilities were checked against IGoR. In a later analysis, hypergeometric tests were used to score TCR-TCR, TCR-HLA and TCR-CMV co-occurrence, with a repertoire-size bias correction applied to TCR pairs. To estimate false discovery rates, a later analysis permuted the HLA or CMV assignments 20 times. A later analysis grouped co-occurring TCRs with DBSCAN, adding TCRdist sequence similarity when clustering within HLA-allele-positive subsets. Repertoires with fewer than 30,000 or more than 120,000 public chains were left out of co-occurrence clustering, as were a handful of repertoires with anomalous nucleotide sharing. The immuneACCESS repertoire file appears here via TCRdb, limited to in-frame rearrangements. These files lack a portion of the clones; in checked studies, under half of the deficit traces to unresolved V genes, and the cause of the others is not known. That table gives V, J and clone size, and the DNA gave D and trimming. Across this sample there are 180,000 or so clones, with 75% to 90% seen only once. Approximately 9.4% of the sample is taken by the ten largest.

Paper-wide results and their limitations: Linkage disequilibrium might explain the correlated functional status among segregating V segments, but an unknown experimental factor could not be ruled out. The cohort was sequenced for TCR beta chains only, and without alpha or paired-chain data the features that could be detected were limited. Most TCR sequences were seen in very few donors, while some public TCRs were found in many individuals. The classifier was reported to diagnose cytomegalovirus status with high specificity and sensitivity in both the original cohort and the validation cohort. In a later analysis, TCR association rates were found to vary across HLA loci, with the most associated TCRs seen for DRB1 alleles and the fewest for HLA-C alleles. Specific HLA alleles were associated with 16,951 TCR beta sequences at a false discovery rate of 0.05 in a later analysis. Over 15 rarely observed V segments, including chromosome 9 orphons, were excluded from the earlier analysis of some 590 of the donors because counts were too low. Because the 87-base-pair reads could not distinguish some IMGT-functional V segments, including TRBV6-2 and TRBV6-3, those segments were excluded. In a later analysis, HLA-associated TCR beta chains were found to be more clonally expanded and to have lower generation probabilities than equally common non-associated chains. The study listed 150 to 200 TCR beta chains as associated with cytomegalovirus. A later analysis reported that several top co-occurrence clusters appeared linked to parvovirus B19, influenza, CMV and Epstein-Barr virus. Because some donors lacked HLA typing at each locus, the association tests relied only on the typed subset. Three of the identified cytomegalovirus-associated TCR beta chains were confirmed in vitro to be specific for cytomegalovirus antigens. In a later analysis, most CMV-associated TCR beta chains were found to appear HLA-restricted, with HLA associations seemingly driven largely by CMV exposure. The presence/absence analyses assumed that sequencing depth was roughly uniform across donors, and that assumption may not be true. Assigning TCR associations to individual alleles was difficult when HLA alleles, especially DR and DQ, strongly co-occurred. The authors suggested that the approach could potentially be extended to other disease states and immunological phenotypes. A cluster of highly shared sequence variants was judged likely to be a technical artifact of the sequencing pipeline. A further reported finding was that TCR beta sequences accurately predicted the HLA-A and HLA-B alleles for most subjects in the first cohort. In an earlier analysis of 500 to 650 of the donors, most TCR beta V segments appeared in productive rearrangements about 90% or about 30% of the time, broadly matching IMGT annotations. A later genetic analysis associated a missense DCLRE1C variant with V-gene and J-gene trimming of TCR beta chains, and an independent cohort replicated the association. CMV serostatus was the only immune exposure information available for the cohort. A later genetic analysis reported fewer N-insertions in productive TCRs among donors in an Asian-associated ancestry cluster than the roughly 620-donor mean.

Regarding this clone: This receptor's antigen is unknown. No base qualities exist here, and no much larger clone lies one base off it.

Including cysteine and phenylalanine, the CDR3 has 16 amino acids. Here the CDR3 DNA is all that survives: 48 bases in frame from base 1. CDR1 SGDLS and CDR2 YYNGEE are derived from the germline V gene. Relative to germline, V is missing 0 bases and J is missing 2 bases, with 5 bases of the junction outside any gene match. Here the chain combines TRBV9 and TRBJ2-1; 7 nucleotides in the junction match TRBD2. Sequencing was carried out using PBMCs. The origin of this receptor is a man aged 18-30 years in good health and CMV-seropositive. The base sequence is TGTGCCAGCAGCGTAGGACTAGCCGGCCCCTACAATGAGCAGTTCTTC. This translates into CASSVGLAGPYNEQFF.